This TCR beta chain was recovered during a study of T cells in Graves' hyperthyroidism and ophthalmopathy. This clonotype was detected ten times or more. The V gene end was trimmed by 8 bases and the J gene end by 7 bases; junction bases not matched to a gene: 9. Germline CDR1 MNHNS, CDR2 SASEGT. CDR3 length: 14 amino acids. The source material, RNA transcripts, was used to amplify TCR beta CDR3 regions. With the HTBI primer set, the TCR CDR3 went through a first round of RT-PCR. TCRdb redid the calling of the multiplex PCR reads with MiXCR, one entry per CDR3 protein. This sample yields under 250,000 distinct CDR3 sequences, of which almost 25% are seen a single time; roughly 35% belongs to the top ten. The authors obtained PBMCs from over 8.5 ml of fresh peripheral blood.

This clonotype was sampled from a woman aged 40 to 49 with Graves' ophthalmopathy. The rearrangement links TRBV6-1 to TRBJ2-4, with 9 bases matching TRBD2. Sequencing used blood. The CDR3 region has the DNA TGTGCCAGCGGCATAGCGGGAGCAGGGAACATTCAGTACTTC. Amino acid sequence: CASGIAGAGNIQYF.